The 6 T cell receptor beta chains presented below share a single source sample, sequenced in a study of early T cells in non-severe SARS-CoV-2 infection. TCRdb re-called the 5' RACE reads through MiXCR, storing one row per CDR3 protein. The table has approximately 43,000 distinct CDR3 sequences, roughly 7.1% seen once. The material sequenced was whole blood. The receptors come from an adult who was a healthcare worker with PCR-confirmed SARS-CoV-2 infection or an uninfected control (not recorded which).

This clonotype was seen repeatedly, ten times or more. The J gene is TRBJ1-5, the V gene TRBV21-1; the D segment call TRBD1 is taken from the table without a DNA check. TRBV21-1 is labeled a pseudogene. There are 14 residues in the CDR3. The CDR3 DNA is TGTGCCAGCAGCAAGACAGGTTTCAATCAGCCCCAGCATTTT. Its protein product is CASSKTGFNQPQHF.

This clonotype was observed a few times. The CDR3 is CASSFTGNIQYF. The CDR3 DNA sequence: TGCGCCAGCAGCTTCACAGGGAACATTCAGTACTTC. V gene TRBV5-1 combines with J gene TRBJ2-4; tentative D call: TRBD1 (6 bases). V was trimmed by 2 bases and J by 7 bases, leaving 7 bases between them. The CDR3 spans 12 residues. Per germline, CDR1 SGHRS and CDR2 YFSETQ.

This clonotype turned up a few times. The CDR3 nucleotides read TGTGCCAGCAGTTCTAAGAACACTGAAGCTTTCTTT. It yields the protein CASSSKNTEAFF. The chain joins TRBV5-5 to TRBJ1-1, with D uncertain. V was cut by 5 bases and J by 1 base, with 6 bases left in between. Germline CDR1 reads SGHKS; CDR2 reads YYEKEE (reference sequence). The CDR3 covers 12 residues.

This clonotype was found a few times. The chain carries TRBV29-1 and TRBJ2-7; D gene ambiguous. This CDR3 is 13 amino acids long. Germline CDR1 is SQVTM and CDR2 is ANQGSEA. CDR3 sequence reads: CSARSAASYEQYF. The CDR3 DNA follows: TGCAGTGCACGCAGTGCCGCCTCCTACGAGCAGTACTTC.

This clonotype was observed many times. The chain is built from TRBV24-1 and TRBJ2-2; TRBD2 might be the D (5 bases). The germline V and J ends were trimmed by 8 bases and 6 bases, with 9 bases remaining between them. Germline lookup yields CDR1 KGHDR and CDR2 SFDVKD. This CDR3 is 12 amino acids long. The CDR3, as DNA: TGTGCCACCACCGACGGGGCCGGGGAGCTGTTTTTT. Residues: CATTDGAGELFF.

This clonotype was picked up a small number of times. The chain employs TRBV6-6 and TRBJ1-2, with 7 bases that match TRBD1. V trimming: 0 bases; J trimming: 2 bases; junction bases outside the gene matches: 9. This CDR3 has 17 residues. CDR1 and CDR2 (germline): MNHNY, SVGAGI (reference sequence). The CDR3 nucleotides are TGTGCCAGCAGTTACTCACCGGGGGGGACAGAAAACTATGGCTACACCTTC. Its translation: CASSYSPGGTENYGYTF.